This TCR beta chain was captured by sequencing in a study of cytomegalovirus exposure and HLA in healthy donors. On the study more broadly: The 120 validation repertoires were produced on the same platform as the approximately 670 repertoires of the first cohort. This was reported in a later analysis.

Clones were sequenced by immunoSEQ multiplex PCR, and TCRdb holds only the in-frame ones, with some missing. There are around 66,000 clones in the sample; approximately 97% occur only once, and around 1.5% lies in the top ten. The CDR3 totals 12 residues. Germline CDR1 MGHRA, CDR2 YSYEKL. J lost 10 bases, V lost 3 bases, and 4 bases had no gene match. The chain uses TRBV4-1 and TRBJ1-2; 8 nucleotides agree with TRBD1. Sample: PBMCs. This receptor was identified in a woman between 18 and 29 years old in good health and CMV-seropositive. In nucleotides, the CDR3 is TGCGCCAGCAGCCAGGACAGGGACGACTACACCTTC. It specifies CASSQDRDDYTF.